This T cell receptor (beta chain) is from a study of T cell repertoires in cytomegalovirus infection. Study in general: Matching HLA type, along with CMV infection, was indicated by public TCR beta signatures.

V was shortened by 2 bases and J by 7 bases, with 12 bases between the two germline ends. CDR3 length: 14 residues. Germline values: CDR1 SGHNT, CDR2 YYREEE (reference sequence). TCRdb reprocessed the reads via MiXCR and lists one record per CDR3 protein. The repertoire includes approximately 630,000 distinct CDR3 sequences, 24% of them detected once, and 7.5% to 9% sits in the top ten. This clonotype was seen a handful of times. Its target is unknown. Study-wide results and caveats: HLA-C-restricted CMV clonotypes gave the most frequent clonotype in two of eight donors.

This sequence joins TRBV5-4 and TRBJ2-2; the D gene could be TRBD1 or TRBD2 (6 bases each). Sequencing input: CD8+ T cells from PBMCs. The origin of this receptor is a human donor in good health (CMV status not recorded). Some clones in this sample may be carry-over from other donors' samples. This chain's CDR3 is CASSFPGANGELFF. The CDR3 bases are TGTGCCAGCAGCTTCCCGGGGGCGAACGGGGAGCTGTTTTTT.